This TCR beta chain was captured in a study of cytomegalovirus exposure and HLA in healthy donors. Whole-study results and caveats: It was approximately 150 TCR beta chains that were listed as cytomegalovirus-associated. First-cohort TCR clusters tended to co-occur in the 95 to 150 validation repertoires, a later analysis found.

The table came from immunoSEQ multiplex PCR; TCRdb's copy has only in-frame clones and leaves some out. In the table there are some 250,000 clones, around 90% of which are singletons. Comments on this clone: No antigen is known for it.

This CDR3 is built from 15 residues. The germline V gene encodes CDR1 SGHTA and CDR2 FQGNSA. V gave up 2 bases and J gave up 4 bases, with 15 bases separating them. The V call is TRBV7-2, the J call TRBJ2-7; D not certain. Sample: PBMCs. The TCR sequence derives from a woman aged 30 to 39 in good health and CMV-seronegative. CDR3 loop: CASSLRLGSDYEQYF. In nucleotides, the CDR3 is TGTGCCAGCAGCTTAAGACTGGGCAGTGATTACGAGCAGTACTTC. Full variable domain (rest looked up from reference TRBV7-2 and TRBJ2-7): GAGVSQSPSNKVTEKGKDVELRCDPISGHTALYWYRQSLGQGLEFLIYFQGNSAPDKSGLPSDRFSAERTGGSVSTLTIQRTQQEDSAVYLCASSLRLGSDYEQYFGPGTRLTVT.